A selection of T cell receptor beta chains follows, all from one sample in a study of shared clonotypes between healthy human individuals. The protocol was immunoSEQ multiplex PCR, while the TCRdb copy is restricted to in-frame clones and leaves out a portion. The data show around 1.9 million clones, around 93% seen once. The sequencing sample was made of naive CD8+ T cells from PBMCs. These receptors all stem from a man between 18 and 35 years old in good health. Some clones in this sample may be carry-over from other donors' samples. Both conserved end residues are trimmed from each CDR3. D genes are given only for firm matches.

CDR3 | D | J | V
ASSYGGNTEAF | - | TRBJ1-1 | TRBV27
ASSLTGGAETQY | TRBD1 | TRBJ2-5 | TRBV27
ASQTENTIY | - | TRBJ1-3 | TRBV7-9
ASSLLGLDRAYNEQF | TRBD1 | TRBJ2-1 | TRBV28
ASSSHRGGFYEQY | TRBD1 | - | TRBV7-8
ASSVGQGLGSYNEQF | TRBD1 | TRBJ2-1 | TRBV9
ASSLDVGGTNYGYT | - | TRBJ1-2 | TRBV7-9
ATSRDPDSITGELF | - | TRBJ2-2 | TRBV15
ATSRALLNNEQF | - | TRBJ2-1 | TRBV15
ASSEGFAANTEAF | - | TRBJ1-1 | TRBV2
ASSAGNQSTDTQY | - | TRBJ2-3 | TRBV2
ASSQVGHSSYEQY | - | TRBJ2-7 | TRBV4-1
ASSPRTGIHEQY | TRBD1 | TRBJ2-7 | TRBV18
ASSLGAGRTDTQY | - | TRBJ2-3 | TRBV7-7
ASSLSTRTIPLRLF | - | TRBJ1-4 | TRBV27
ASSFSQTRGTEAF | - | TRBJ1-1 | TRBV27
ATRSTWEAGNTIY | - | TRBJ1-3 | TRBV15
ASSLLSGRAGEQF | TRBD2 | TRBJ2-1 | TRBV27
ASSALRGANTEAF | - | TRBJ1-1 | TRBV27
ASSLSSSGANVLT | - | TRBJ2-6 | TRBV27
ASSLGTGSDEQF | TRBD1 | TRBJ2-1 | TRBV27
ASSSSPTEAF | - | TRBJ1-1 | TRBV11-2
ASSLPAVRVQETQY | - | TRBJ2-5 | TRBV28
ASSEGTGISTEAF | TRBD1 | TRBJ1-1 | TRBV13
ASPRGEGRGYEQY | TRBD2 | TRBJ2-7 | TRBV2
ASSGVAGDEQY | TRBD2 | TRBJ2-7 | TRBV27
ASSQDIGTSSYEQY | TRBD2 | TRBJ2-7 | TRBV7-9
ASSLEGARYDEQY | - | TRBJ2-7 | TRBV14
ASTDAGLHNEQF | - | TRBJ2-1 | TRBV6-5
ASSFEGLGTEAF | - | TRBJ1-1 | TRBV27
ASSLPPSEAF | - | TRBJ1-1 | TRBV5-4
ARSVRPKLAVNTGELF | TRBD2 | TRBJ2-2 | TRBV5-3
ASPAGGAYNEQF | - | TRBJ2-1 | TRBV21-1
ASSHRQGAYNEQF | TRBD1 | TRBJ2-1 | TRBV4-3
ASSVDGSYNEQF | - | TRBJ2-1 | TRBV9
ASSPRVASELF | - | TRBJ2-1 | TRBV5-1
ASSAGRDNQETQY | - | TRBJ2-5 | TRBV11-2
ASSESPRATTQY | - | TRBJ2-3 | TRBV6-1
ASDTDLEEQF | - | TRBJ2-1 | TRBV7-9
ASSLVAGGSYEQY | TRBD1 | TRBJ2-7 | TRBV27
ASSVGPSPGELF | - | TRBJ2-2 | TRBV27
ASSAILAGSFYNEQF | TRBD2 | TRBJ2-1 | TRBV2
ASSLRAGREAF | - | TRBJ1-1 | TRBV27
AIRGTEDQETQY | TRBD1 | TRBJ2-5 | TRBV10-3
ASSDRASQPQH | - | TRBJ1-5 | TRBV2
ASSPTTNYGYT | - | TRBJ1-2 | TRBV11-2
ASSLYGRSNYGYT | - | TRBJ1-2 | TRBV28
ASRTGYMNTEAF | - | TRBJ1-1 | TRBV19
ASSPSGLAVGHEQY | TRBD2 | TRBJ2-7 | TRBV18
ASSRWDRVYPNEKLF | TRBD1 | TRBJ1-4 | TRBV9